These T cell receptor beta chains were read from a single sample in a study of T-cell memory formation after mild COVID-19. TCRdb processed the 5' RACE reads anew with MiXCR; each CDR3 protein has one entry. The repertoire holds roughly 190,000 distinct CDR3 sequences, with about 10% as singletons. Sample: PBMCs or a T cell subset sorted from them (not recorded which). The receptors originated from a man aged 18-30 years who had mild COVID-19 (a few samples of this study predate the infection). Cell type and time point are not known. Both conserved end residues are part of each CDR3. The D gene is left open where the match is weak. Size is omitted from some rows. Given values are once, few, many or a class for expanded clones.

>TRBV7-6|TRBJ2-7|-|-
TGTGCCAGCAGCCCACAGGGAGGAGGGAACGAGCAGTACTTC
CASSPQGGGNEQYF
>TRBV12-3/TRBV12-4|TRBJ2-2|-|-
TGTGCCAGCAGCCCCATTGGCGCGAACACCGGGGAGCTGTTTTTT
CASSPIGANTGELFF
>TRBV4-3|TRBJ1-6|few|-
TGCGCCAGCAGCCAAGACGACCTTAATTCACCCCTCCACTTT
CASSQDDLNSPLHF
>TRBV5-1|TRBJ2-3|many|TRBD2
TGCGCCAGCAGGAGCGGGGCTAGCACAGATACGCAGTATTTT
CASRSGASTDTQYF
>TRBV29-1|TRBJ2-3|-|-
TGCAGCGTCTCCTTGGGGGTGGATACGCAGTATTTT
CSVSLGVDTQYF
>TRBV7-3|TRBJ2-1|-|-
TGTGCCAGCAGCTTAAGCCACAATGAGCAGTTCTTC
CASSLSHNEQFF
>TRBV5-1|TRBJ1-4|many|-
TGCGCCAGCTCCCGCTCGCGATCGGACGAAAAACTGTTTTTT
CASSRSRSDEKLFF
>TRBV20-1|TRBJ2-5|few|-
TGCAGTGCTAGAGTAGGTGGTAGCGCGGAGACCCAGTACTTC
CSARVGGSAETQYF
>TRBV6-6|TRBJ2-2|-|-
TGTGCCAGCAGTTACGGAGGGACCGTCACCGGGGAGCTGTTTTTT
CASSYGGTVTGELFF
>TRBV7-3|TRBJ1-6|-|-
TGTGCCAGCAGCCTAGTGGGGGGTCAGGGTTCACCCCTCCACTTT
CASSLVGGQGSPLHF
>TRBV28|TRBJ2-1|medium-sized|TRBD2
TGTGCCAGCAGTTTATCGGGGGGGAATGAGCAGTTCTTC
CASSLSGGNEQFF
>TRBV9|TRBJ1-5|-|TRBD1
TGTGCCAGCAGCGCAGGGGACAGGGGGCGGCCCCAGCATTTT
CASSAGDRGRPQHF
>TRBV5-1|TRBJ1-6|-|-
TGCGCCAGCAGCTTGGCCGGGTATTCACCCCTCCACTTT
CASSLAGYSPLHF
>TRBV20-1|TRBJ2-5|many|-
TGCAGTGCTAGACCGGGACACCTCCAAGAGACCCAGTACTTC
CSARPGHLQETQYF
>TRBV6-2/TRBV6-3|TRBJ2-1|few|-
TGTGCCAGCAGTTATGCTCATGAGCAGTTCTTC
CASSYAHEQFF
>TRBV12-3/TRBV12-4|TRBJ2-7|few|-
TGTGCCAGCAGTTCTGGCAGGGGTTCATTGGAGCAGTACTTC
CASSSGRGSLEQYF
>TRBV4-1|TRBJ1-4|-|TRBD1
TGCGCCAGCAGCCAAGCGGCAGGGGGAACTAATGAAAAACTGTTTTTT
CASSQAAGGTNEKLFF
>TRBV29-1|TRBJ2-4|few|-
TGCAGCGTCTTGGGCTACACCAAAAACATTCAGTACTTC
CSVLGYTKNIQYF
>TRBV20-1|TRBJ1-2|-|-
TGCAGCGCGGGGCAGCCTTACTATGGCTACACCTTC
CSAGQPYYGYTF
>TRBV10-3|TRBJ1-6|few|-
TGTGCCATCAGTGAGTCGACCGGTTCACCCCTCCACTTT
CAISESTGSPLHF
>TRBV11-1|TRBJ2-3|-|-
TGTGCCAGCAGCTCCGGATTCGGAAGCACAGATACGCAGTATTTT
CASSSGFGSTDTQYF
>TRBV27|TRBJ2-3|-|TRBD2
TGTGCCAGCAGTTTAGAGCGGGGGACAGATACGCAGTATTTT
CASSLERGTDTQYF
>TRBV6-5|TRBJ2-1|few|TRBD1
TGTGCCAGCAGCAAACAGGGGTTGCGGAATGAGCAGTTCTTC
CASSKQGLRNEQFF
>TRBV15|TRBJ1-1|-|-
TGTGCCACCAGCGACGGGCCGAACACTGAAGCTTTCTTT
CATSDGPNTEAFF
>TRBV12-3/TRBV12-4|TRBJ1-6|few|-
TGTGCCAGCAGACCCGTCAGCTCCTATAATTCACCCCTCCACTTT
CASRPVSSYNSPLHF
>TRBV2|TRBJ1-5|few|-
TGTGCCAGCAACCCGACAGGTAGCAATCAGCCCCAGCATTTT
CASNPTGSNQPQHF
>TRBV29-1|TRBJ1-2|-|TRBD1
TGCAGCGTTGAAGGGTCCAGGGGGCTCGGCTACACCTTC
CSVEGSRGLGYTF
>TRBV7-3|TRBJ2-1|many|-
TGTGCCAGCAGCTTAACCAGGGGGGGCCCGAGCTCCTACAATGAGCAGTTCTTC
CASSLTRGGPSSYNEQFF
>TRBV18|TRBJ2-1|-|-
TGTGCCAGCTCGCCGTCGGTAGCTCCTTACAATGAGCAGTTCTTC
CASSPSVAPYNEQFF
>TRBV7-2|TRBJ1-6|-|TRBD1
TGTGCCAGCAGCCCGCGGACAGGGCCTGGGTCACCCCTCCACTTT
CASSPRTGPGSPLHF
>TRBV5-1|TRBJ2-3|many|-
TGCGCCAGCAGCTTCTCTAGCCCGCTAGATACGCAGTATTTT
CASSFSSPLDTQYF
>TRBV19|TRBJ2-5|-|TRBD2
TGTGCCAGTAGCCGACTAGCCCACCGTGGAGAGACCCAGTACTTC
CASSRLAHRGETQYF
>TRBV30|TRBJ1-1|-|-
TGTGCCTGGACCCTAGACGGCAGAGAAGCTTTCTTT
CAWTLDGREAFF
>TRBV20-1|TRBJ2-5|-|-
TGCAGTGCTAGGGACAACAATCTGGGGACCCAGTACTTC
CSARDNNLGTQYF
>TRBV25-1|TRBJ2-3|few|-
TGTGCCAGCAGTGAAGATTTGGGGACTCCCACAGATACGCAGTATTTT
CASSEDLGTPTDTQYF
>TRBV5-4|TRBJ2-6|few|-
TGTGCCAGCAGCTTGGATGTAGCCTTTCCCTCTGGGGCCAACGTCCTGACTTTC
CASSLDVAFPSGANVLTF
>TRBV12-5|TRBJ2-5|-|TRBD2
TGTGCTAGTGGCCCCGGGACTACCGGGCCCTTCCAAGAGACCCAGTACTTC
CASGPGTTGPFQETQYF
>TRBV7-3|TRBJ2-3|many|TRBD2
TGTGCCAGCAGCTTACTAGCGGGGGGGCCAGATACGCAGTATTTT
CASSLLAGGPDTQYF
>TRBV7-2|TRBJ2-2|-|TRBD1
TGTGCCAGCAATTACAGGGACAGTCACACCGGGGAGCTGTTTTTT
CASNYRDSHTGELFF
>TRBV7-9|TRBJ1-1|-|TRBD1
TGTGCCAGCAGCGCACAGGGGGGCACTGAAGCTTTCTTT
CASSAQGGTEAFF
>TRBV4-3|TRBJ1-1|-|-
TGCGCCAGCAGCCTGCAGGACAGCTACACTGAAGCTTTCTTT
CASSLQDSYTEAFF
>TRBV19|TRBJ1-1|-|-
TGTGCCAGTAAAAAAAAGCCCCCGGGGGGCCCAGCGGGTGAAGCTTTCTTT
CASKKKPPGGPAGEAFF
>TRBV6-5|TRBJ2-1|many|TRBD2
TGTGCCAGCAGTTACTCTAAACTAGCGGGGGGATTAGAGCAGTTCTTC
CASSYSKLAGGLEQFF
>TRBV6-2/TRBV6-3|TRBJ1-6|few|-
TGTGCCAGCAGGCTCGGACAGACCGCCTATAATTCACCCCTCCACTTT
CASRLGQTAYNSPLHF
>TRBV7-3|TRBJ2-5|-|-
TGTGCCAGCAGCCCTAATAACAAAGAGACCCAGTACTTC
CASSPNNKETQYF
>TRBV18|TRBJ2-3|few|-
TGTGCCAGCTCACCAACGGGGACCACAGATACGCAGTATTTT
CASSPTGTTDTQYF
>TRBV7-9|TRBJ2-7|many|TRBD1
TGTGCCAGCAGCTCCAGGGACAGGGGGGCCGAGCAGTACTTC
CASSSRDRGAEQYF
>TRBV5-1|TRBJ1-5|many|-
TGCGCCAGCCGGCCAGATACTAATCAGCCCCAGCATTTT
CASRPDTNQPQHF
>TRBV15|TRBJ2-3|many|TRBD2
TGTGCCACCAGCCCCGCCGGGGGGATCCCTAGCACAGATACGCAGTATTTT
CATSPAGGIPSTDTQYF
>TRBV6-2/TRBV6-3|TRBJ2-7|many|-
TGTGCCAGCAGTTATACGGCGCCCTCCTACGAGCAGTACTTC
CASSYTAPSYEQYF
>TRBV20-1|TRBJ2-2|-|TRBD2
TGCAGTGCTAGAGCGGGGGGGCCGGACACCGGGGAGCTGTTTTTT
CSARAGGPDTGELFF
>TRBV5-1|TRBJ2-5|-|TRBD1
TGCGCCAGCAGCTTGTCCGGACAGGGGCAAGAGACCCAGTACTTC
CASSLSGQGQETQYF
>TRBV7-2|TRBJ1-2|-|TRBD1
TGTGCCAGCAGCAGGGACAGGGGGCGCGAGGGCTACACCTTC
CASSRDRGREGYTF
>TRBV6-2/TRBV6-3|TRBJ2-1|few|TRBD2
TGTGCCAGCAGTTACTCGGTAGCGGGGTTGTCCTACAATGAGCAGTTCTTC
CASSYSVAGLSYNEQFF
>TRBV5-1|TRBJ2-1|few|-
TGCGCCAGCAAGGGGACCGCCGGGGGGCACAATGAGCAGTTCTTC
CASKGTAGGHNEQFF
>TRBV18|TRBJ2-7|-|TRBD1
TGTGCCAGCTCACCACTAAGACAGGGGGTCTACGAGCAGTACTTC
CASSPLRQGVYEQYF
>TRBV7-2|TRBJ2-2|many|TRBD2
TGTGCCAGCAGCTTAGCTCCCCCGGGAGCGGGGGGGCGAACCGGGGAGCTGTTTTTT
CASSLAPPGAGGRTGELFF
>TRBV6-1|TRBJ2-1|-|-
TGTGCCAGCATTCGTGACAGGTCCGGCTACAATGAGCAGTTCTTC
CASIRDRSGYNEQFF
>TRBV4-3|TRBJ2-6|-|TRBD1
TGCGCCAGCAGCCAGCCTCCGGGACAGGGGGCTGCTGGGGCCAACGTCCTGACTTTC
CASSQPPGQGAAGANVLTF
>TRBV27|TRBJ1-1|-|-
TGTGCCAGCAGCCAGTTTAGCGCAGGGACTGAAGCTTTCTTT
CASSQFSAGTEAFF